Here is one T cell receptor beta chain with its context. These data belong to a study of blood T cell repertoires in COVID-19. Study details: Italy, Spain and the United States were the sources of the convalescent and acute COVID-19 samples. Sample material is recorded as cDNA or gDNA derived from T cells, B-cell-depleted T cells, or PBMCs.

How the authors handled the data: Estimation of nucleated cell counts was performed using reference gene primer amplification. The protocol was immunoSEQ multiplex PCR, while the TCRdb copy is restricted to in-frame clones and leaves out a portion. That table is the source of V, J and clone size, and D and trimming were worked out from the DNA. The sample includes about 120,000 clones, about 79% of them seen just once. This CDR3 is 15 amino acids long. In germline, CDR1 is MNHEY, CDR2 SVGAGI. The V gene end was trimmed by 2 bases and the J gene end by 5 bases; junction bases not matched to a gene: 7.

The V and J genes are TRBV6-5 and TRBJ2-5, with 8 positions matching TRBD1. This TCR was sampled from a man between 40 and 49 years old with active or convalescent COVID-19. Sequenced sample: peripheral blood. Here the CDR3 reads CASSYGTGGQETQYF. The CDR3 region has the DNA TGTGCCAGCAGTTACGGGACAGGTGGTCAGGAGACCCAGTACTTC.